The T cell receptor beta chain under discussion was sequenced for a study of blood T cell repertoires in COVID-19. In the study overall: There were acute and convalescent COVID-19 samples, and they came from the United States, Italy and Spain.

The trim removed 3 bases at V and 11 bases at J, leaving 5 bases unmatched. This CDR3 is 13 amino acids long. The germline gives CDR1 KGHSH, CDR2 LQKENI. Measured with immunoSEQ multiplex PCR; TCRdb has only the in-frame clones, and not every one. Counted here are 250,000 to 350,000 clones, around nine tenths occurring once; the ten biggest clones make up roughly an eighth. The sequenced material came from peripheral blood. This clonotype was sampled from a woman aged 55-75 years with acute or convalescent COVID-19. The chain links TRBV18 to TRBJ2-1, with TRBD1 matching over 9 bases. As DNA, the CDR3 is TGTGCCAGCTCACCTCTCGACAGGGGGAAGCAGTTCTTC. It yields the protein CASSPLDRGKQFF. The whole variable domain, remainder taken from reference TRBV18 and TRBJ2-1, is NAGVMQNPRHLVRRRGQEARLRCSPMKGHSHVYWYRQLPEEGLKFMVYLQKENIIDESGMPKERFSAEFPKEGPSILRIQQVVRGDSAAYFCASSPLDRGKQFFGPGTRLTVL.